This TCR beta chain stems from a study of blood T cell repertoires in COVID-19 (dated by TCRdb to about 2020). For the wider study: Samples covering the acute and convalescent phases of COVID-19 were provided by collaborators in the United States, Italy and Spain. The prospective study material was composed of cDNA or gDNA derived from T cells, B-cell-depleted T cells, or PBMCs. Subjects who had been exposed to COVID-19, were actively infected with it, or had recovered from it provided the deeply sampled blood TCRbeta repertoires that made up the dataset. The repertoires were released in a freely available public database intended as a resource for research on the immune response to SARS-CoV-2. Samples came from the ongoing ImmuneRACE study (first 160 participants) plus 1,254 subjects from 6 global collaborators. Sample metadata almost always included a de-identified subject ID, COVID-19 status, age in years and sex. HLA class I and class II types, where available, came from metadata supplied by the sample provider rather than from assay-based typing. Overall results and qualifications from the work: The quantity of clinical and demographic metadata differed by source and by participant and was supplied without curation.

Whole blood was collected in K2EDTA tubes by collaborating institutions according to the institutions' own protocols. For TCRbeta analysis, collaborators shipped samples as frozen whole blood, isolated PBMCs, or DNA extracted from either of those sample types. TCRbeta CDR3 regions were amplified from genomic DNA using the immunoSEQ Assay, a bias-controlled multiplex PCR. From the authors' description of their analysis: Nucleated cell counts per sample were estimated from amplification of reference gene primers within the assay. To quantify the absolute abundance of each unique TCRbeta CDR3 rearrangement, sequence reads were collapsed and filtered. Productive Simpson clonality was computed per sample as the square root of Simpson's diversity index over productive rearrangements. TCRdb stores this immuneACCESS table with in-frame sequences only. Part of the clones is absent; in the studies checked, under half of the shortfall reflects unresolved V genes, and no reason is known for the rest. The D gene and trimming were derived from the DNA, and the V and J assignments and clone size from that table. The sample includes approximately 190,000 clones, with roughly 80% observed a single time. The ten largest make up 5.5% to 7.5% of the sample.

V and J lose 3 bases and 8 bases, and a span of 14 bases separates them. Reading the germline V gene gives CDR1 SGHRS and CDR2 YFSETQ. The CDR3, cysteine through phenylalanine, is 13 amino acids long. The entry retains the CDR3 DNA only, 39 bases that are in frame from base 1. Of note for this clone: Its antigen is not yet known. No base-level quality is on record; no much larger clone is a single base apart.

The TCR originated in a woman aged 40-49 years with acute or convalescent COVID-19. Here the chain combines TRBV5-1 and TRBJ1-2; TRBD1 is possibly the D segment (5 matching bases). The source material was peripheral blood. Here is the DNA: TGCGCCAGCAGCTCCCAGGGTTATGTCGGCTACACCTTC. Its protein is CASSSQGYVGYTF.